These 23 T cell receptor beta chains originate from one sample sequenced in a study of tumor-infiltrating lymphocytes in primary liver carcinoma. The roughly 20-34 mg bulk tissue piece was not sorted before simultaneous RNA and DNA extraction. TCR beta cDNA came from approximately 540 ng total RNA, primed with a constant-region primer. Library construction for TCR beta comprised three nested multiplex PCR rounds performed with slightly modified ARM-PCR. The first two PCR rounds, approximately 10 cycles each, used TRBV1-TRBV30 forward primers and a C-beta reverse primer. TCRdb analysed the multiplex PCR reads with MiXCR anew, one entry per CDR3 protein. The sample holds 100,000 or so distinct CDR3 sequences; 55% to 80% are singletons and the top ten take 10% to 15%. Source material: liver tumor tissue from sampling region 2. The subset: tumor region T2, inferior pole. The source of these receptors is an older woman with primary liver carcinoma and hepatitis B virus infection.

This clonotype came up once. The chain recombines TRBV25-1 with TRBJ2-3; no firm D call. CDR3 length: 15 residues. V was clipped by 3 bases and J by 6 bases, with 16 bases between them. CDR1 is MGHDK, CDR2 SYGVNS, per germline. CDR3 in DNA: TGTGCCAGCAGTGATGTCCTAGTTAATTTCGATACGCAGTATTTT. Amino acids: CASSDVLVNFDTQYF.

This clonotype was counted between two and nine times. A much larger clone sits a single nucleotide away, making a read error possible. The CDR3 is CVSSLGQGETNEQFF. The CDR3 coding sequence is TGTGTCAGCAGCCTCGGACAGGGGGAAACCAATGAGCAGTTCTTC. The V gene is TRBV5-4, the J gene TRBJ2-1; TRBD1 aligns across 10 bases. Germline-derived CDR1 and CDR2 are SGHNT and YYREEE (reference sequence). The CDR3 runs to 15 residues.

The chain uses TRBV5-5 and TRBJ2-7; D unclear. CDR1 is SGHKS, CDR2 YYEKEE, per germline (reference sequence). This CDR3 has 13 amino acids. Trimming removed 7 bases from V and 3 bases from J, with 14 bases in between. The CDR3: CASSFPFHYEQYF. The CDR3 nucleotides read TGTGCCAGCTCCTTTCCCTTCCACTACGAGCAGTACTTC.

Notes on this clonotype: One junction end disagrees with the germline gene, perhaps due to a read error. The DNA of the CDR3 is TGTGCCAGCAGTGCGACTAGCGGGAGGTGGGATACGCACTACTTT. Protein product: CASSATSGRWDTHYF. V usage is TRBV6-1 and J usage is TRBJ2-3; 13 nucleotides line up with TRBD2. Germline V gives CDR1 MNHNS, CDR2 SASEGT. The CDR3 extends over 15 amino acids.

This clonotype appeared a single time. The chain has TRBV11-2 and TRBJ1-2; D is unclear. CDR1 and CDR2 from the germline V gene are SGHAT and FQNNGV. There are 14 residues in the CDR3. Trimming removed 8 bases from V and 5 bases from J, with 18 bases in between. The DNA for the CDR3 is TGTGCCAGCGGCCTAAGTTTAACGGCGTATGGCTACACCTTC. Translated, it gives CASGLSLTAYGYTF.

With regard to this clonotype: The CDR3 ends on some other residue instead of the conserved phenylalanine or tryptophan, so this is likely a read error. The J gene is TRBJ2-2, the V gene TRBV12-3 or TRBV12-4; no clear D gene. This CDR3 has 13 amino acids. This CDR3 is CVSRLDNTGELFI. The CDR3 nucleotides read TGTGTCAGCAGATTGGATAACACCGGGGAGCTGTTTATT.

This clonotype was observed at least ten times. This chain links TRBV12-3 or TRBV12-4 with TRBJ2-1; D is undetermined. V lost 6 bases and J 7 bases, leaving 16 bases between the germline ends. This CDR3 contains 14 residues. The CDR3 DNA sequence: TGTGCCAGCAGGACGATCGCCCTTGGAAATGAGCAGTTCTTC. Protein: CASRTIALGNEQFF.

The J gene is TRBJ2-3, the V gene TRBV11-2, with 7 bases fitting TRBD2. The J segment lost 8 bases and the V segment lost 5 bases, leaving 13 bases of the junction unmatched. The CDR3 runs to 15 residues. Looked up from germline, CDR1 is SGHAT and CDR2 is FQNNGV. Here the CDR3 DNA reads TGTGCCAGCAGCCCAGGACTAGTGGGATCAGGTACGCAGTATTTT. It codes for CASSPGLVGSGTQYF.

With regard to this clonotype: One junction end does not reproduce the germline sequence, and a read error may be involved. The chain couples TRBV28 to TRBJ2-7; the match to TRBD2 covers 7 bases. The CDR3 length is 16 residues. Germline V CDR1 and CDR2: MDHEN, SYDVKM. CDR3 DNA sequence: TGTGCCAGCACTTTATCAGCGGGAACCTTCTCCTACGTGCAGTACTTC. Its translation: CASTLSAGTFSYVQYF.

As for this clonotype: Just one base apart from a much larger clone, this may be a read error. This chain uses TRBV5-1 with TRBJ1-1, with 9 bases matching TRBD1. This CDR3 has 15 residues. J gave up 3 bases and V 5 bases, and 8 bases lay outside the gene matches. Germline lookup yields CDR1 SGHRS and CDR2 YFSETQ. The CDR3 DNA sequence: TGCGCCAGCAGGGGGGACAGGGCGAGTTACACTGAAGCTTTCTTT. Protein sequence: CASRGDRASYTEAFF. Full variable domain (missing parts from reference TRBV5-1 and TRBJ1-1): KAGVTQTPRYLIKTRGQQVTLSCSPISGHRSVSWYQQTPGQGLQFLFEYFSETQRNKGNFPGRFSGRQFSNSRSEMNVSTLELGDSALYLCASRGDRASYTEAFFGQGTRLTVV.

V is TRBV20-1 and J is TRBJ1-2; weak D call: TRBD1 (6 bases). Germline assignment: CDR1 DFQATT and CDR2 SNEGSKA (reference sequence). V lost 0 bases and J 7 bases, leaving 18 bases between the germline ends. CDR3 length equals 15 residues. The chain's CDR3 is CSARDPGGGGFGYTF. The CDR3 bases are TGCAGTGCTAGAGATCCCGGCGGGGGCGGGTTTGGCTACACCTTC.

This clonotype was counted at least ten times. The chain uses TRBV10-1 and TRBJ2-1; TRBD2 matches at 8 bases. J was trimmed by 1 base and V by 2 bases; bases with no gene match: 19. Looked up from germline, CDR1 is WNHNN and CDR2 is SYGVQD (reference sequence). This CDR3 has 21 amino acids. The CDR3 reads CASSEEFGPWAGGKSYNEQFF. DNA for the CDR3: TGCGCCAGCAGTGAGGAGTTTGGCCCGTGGGCGGGAGGAAAGTCCTACAATGAGCAGTTCTTC.

The V and J genes are TRBV6-6 and TRBJ1-3; D is unresolved. This CDR3 has 17 residues. Germline V CDR1 and CDR2: MNHNY, SVGAGI (reference sequence). With 5 bases removed from V and 0 bases from J, the gap between germline ends came to 17 bases. The chain's CDR3 is CASSATDPVGSGNTIYF. CDR3 coding DNA: TGTGCCAGCAGTGCAACAGACCCGGTGGGCTCTGGAAACACCATATATTTT.

For this clonotype: A much more abundant neighbour one base away suggests this may be a read error. The chain has TRBV6-2 or TRBV6-3 and TRBJ2-7, with 12 bases aligning to TRBD2. The V gene's germline CDR1 is MNHEY and CDR2 SVGEGT. This CDR3 has 20 residues. The CDR3 sequence is CASNYLGQGLTSGRMAEQYF. The CDR3, as DNA: TGTGCCAGCAATTACCTTGGACAGGGTTTGACTAGCGGGAGAATGGCCGAGCAGTACTTC.

This clonotype was seen a handful of times. V and J are TRBV18 and TRBJ2-7, with 10 bases fitting TRBD1. Germline CDR1 KGHSH, CDR2 LQKENI. Trimming cost V 2 bases and J 5 bases; bases outside gene matches: 6. This CDR3 contains 15 residues. The CDR3 sequence: CASSPRQGAVNEQYF. CDR3 DNA: TGTGCCAGCTCACCAAGACAGGGGGCGGTGAACGAGCAGTACTTC.

Worth noting for this clonotype: One end of the junction is discordant with germline, which a read error may explain. The genes are TRBV12-3 or TRBV12-4 and TRBJ2-1, with TRBD2 matching 7 bases. This CDR3 comprises 15 residues. Written as DNA, the CDR3 is TGTGCCAGCATTTTCAGGGAGGGCTCCTACAATGAGCAGTGCTTC. It is translated as CASIFREGSYNEQCF.

This clonotype was detected only once. This likely comes from a read error, as the CDR3 has no conserved phenylalanine or tryptophan at its end. V is TRBV11-2 and J is TRBJ2-4; D might be TRBD2 (7 bases). The length of the CDR3 is 13 residues. From germline, CDR1 is SGHAT and CDR2 FQNNGV. The CDR3 coding sequence is TGTGCCAGCATCTTAGGGGGGGAGGGCATTCAGTACTTA. This encodes CASILGGEGIQYL.

The table lists this clonotype with a few counts. The chain recombines TRBV11-1 with TRBJ2-3; D uncertain. The length of the CDR3 is 12 residues. With 7 bases removed from V and 6 bases from J, the gap between germline ends came to 11 bases. Per germline, CDR1 SGHAT and CDR2 FQDESV (reference sequence). CDR3 sequence reads: CASTPISDTQYF. The CDR3 nucleotides are TGTGCCAGCACCCCAATATCGGATACGCAGTATTTT. Complete variable domain (other parts from reference TRBV11-1 and TRBJ2-3): EAEVAQSPRYKITEKSQAVAFWCDPISGHATLYWYRQILGQGPELLVQFQDESVVDDSQLPKDRFSAERLKGVDSTLKIQPAELGDSAMYLCASTPISDTQYFGPGTRLTVL.

Turning to this clonotype: The junction departs from germline at one end; a sequencing error may be responsible. The rearrangement uses TRBV11-2 and TRBJ2-7; D might be TRBD2 (5 bases). The CDR3 spans 14 residues. CDR1 is SGHAT, CDR2 FQNNGV, per germline. CDR3 in amino acids: CASSPGRTSYERYF. CDR3 nucleotide sequence: TGTGCCAGCAGTCCCGGGCGTACCTCCTACGAGCGGTATTTC.

The count of this clonotype is one. A much larger clone sits a single nucleotide away, making a read error possible. The CDR3 region has the DNA TGCGTCAGCAGCGTCGGGACTAGCGGGCTCCAAGAGACCCAGTACTTC. Translated: CVSSVGTSGLQETQYF. This rearrangement joins TRBV5-1 to TRBJ2-5, with 12 bases matching TRBD2. This CDR3 has 16 residues. Germline V gene sequence: CDR1 SGHRS, CDR2 YFSETQ.

In the case of this clonotype: One junction end disagrees with the germline gene, perhaps due to a read error. The chain is built from TRBV11-2 and TRBJ2-7; no reliable D call. The germline gives CDR1 SGHAT, CDR2 FQNNGV. The CDR3 extends over 14 amino acids. Here the CDR3 reads CASSLDIVGYEQYF. The CDR3 DNA reads TGTGCTAGCAGCTTAGATATCGTCGGTTACGAGCAGTACTTT.

Remarks on this clonotype: One end of the junction varies from germline; a read error may be responsible. The chain has TRBV11-3 and TRBJ2-7; D unclear. The CDR3 loop spans 11 amino acids. The germline CDR1 and CDR2 sequences are SGHNT and YENEEA. CDR3 in DNA: TGTGCCAGCAGCTATTCCTGTGAGCAGTATTTC. It translates to CASSYSCEQYF.

The chain employs TRBV11-3 and TRBJ1-1; no clear D gene. The germline V gene has CDR1 SGHNT and CDR2 YENEEA. The CDR3 sequence is 14 residues long. Trimming cost V 5 bases and J 11 bases, with 21 bases left between them. CDR3 DNA: TGTGCCAGCAGCCCTAGGAGAGGGAAAGTTCGCGCTTTCTTT. It specifies CASSPRRGKVRAFF.